This TCR beta chain came from a study of beta chain features in type 1 diabetes. Whole-study findings and limits: Among patients with Type 1 diabetes, TCRB CDR3s were moderately but significantly shorter in every one of the four CD4+ subsets.

Of note for this clone: Antigen unknown.

The entirety of the isolated RNA underwent reverse transcription, so expressed TCRB transcripts were sequenced. Data came from immunoSEQ multiplex PCR; TCRdb stores just in-frame clones and leaves some out. The table has approximately 24,000 clones, roughly 53% seen once; the top ten hold approximately 0.3%. The length of the CDR3 is 17 residues. Germline-derived CDR1 and CDR2 are MGHRA and YSYEKL. This sequence joins TRBV4-1 and TRBJ2-5; 9 bases map to TRBD1. The DNA end lines up better with TRBJ2-7; the J call may be wrong. The TCR sequence derives from a man younger than 40 with type 1 diabetes. Sequenced material: stem cell memory CD4+ T cells from blood. The CDR3 sequence: CASSLLILQGAGYEQYF. In DNA, the CDR3 is TGCGCCAGCAGCCTACTAATACTACAGGGGGCGGGTTACGAGCAGTACTTC.